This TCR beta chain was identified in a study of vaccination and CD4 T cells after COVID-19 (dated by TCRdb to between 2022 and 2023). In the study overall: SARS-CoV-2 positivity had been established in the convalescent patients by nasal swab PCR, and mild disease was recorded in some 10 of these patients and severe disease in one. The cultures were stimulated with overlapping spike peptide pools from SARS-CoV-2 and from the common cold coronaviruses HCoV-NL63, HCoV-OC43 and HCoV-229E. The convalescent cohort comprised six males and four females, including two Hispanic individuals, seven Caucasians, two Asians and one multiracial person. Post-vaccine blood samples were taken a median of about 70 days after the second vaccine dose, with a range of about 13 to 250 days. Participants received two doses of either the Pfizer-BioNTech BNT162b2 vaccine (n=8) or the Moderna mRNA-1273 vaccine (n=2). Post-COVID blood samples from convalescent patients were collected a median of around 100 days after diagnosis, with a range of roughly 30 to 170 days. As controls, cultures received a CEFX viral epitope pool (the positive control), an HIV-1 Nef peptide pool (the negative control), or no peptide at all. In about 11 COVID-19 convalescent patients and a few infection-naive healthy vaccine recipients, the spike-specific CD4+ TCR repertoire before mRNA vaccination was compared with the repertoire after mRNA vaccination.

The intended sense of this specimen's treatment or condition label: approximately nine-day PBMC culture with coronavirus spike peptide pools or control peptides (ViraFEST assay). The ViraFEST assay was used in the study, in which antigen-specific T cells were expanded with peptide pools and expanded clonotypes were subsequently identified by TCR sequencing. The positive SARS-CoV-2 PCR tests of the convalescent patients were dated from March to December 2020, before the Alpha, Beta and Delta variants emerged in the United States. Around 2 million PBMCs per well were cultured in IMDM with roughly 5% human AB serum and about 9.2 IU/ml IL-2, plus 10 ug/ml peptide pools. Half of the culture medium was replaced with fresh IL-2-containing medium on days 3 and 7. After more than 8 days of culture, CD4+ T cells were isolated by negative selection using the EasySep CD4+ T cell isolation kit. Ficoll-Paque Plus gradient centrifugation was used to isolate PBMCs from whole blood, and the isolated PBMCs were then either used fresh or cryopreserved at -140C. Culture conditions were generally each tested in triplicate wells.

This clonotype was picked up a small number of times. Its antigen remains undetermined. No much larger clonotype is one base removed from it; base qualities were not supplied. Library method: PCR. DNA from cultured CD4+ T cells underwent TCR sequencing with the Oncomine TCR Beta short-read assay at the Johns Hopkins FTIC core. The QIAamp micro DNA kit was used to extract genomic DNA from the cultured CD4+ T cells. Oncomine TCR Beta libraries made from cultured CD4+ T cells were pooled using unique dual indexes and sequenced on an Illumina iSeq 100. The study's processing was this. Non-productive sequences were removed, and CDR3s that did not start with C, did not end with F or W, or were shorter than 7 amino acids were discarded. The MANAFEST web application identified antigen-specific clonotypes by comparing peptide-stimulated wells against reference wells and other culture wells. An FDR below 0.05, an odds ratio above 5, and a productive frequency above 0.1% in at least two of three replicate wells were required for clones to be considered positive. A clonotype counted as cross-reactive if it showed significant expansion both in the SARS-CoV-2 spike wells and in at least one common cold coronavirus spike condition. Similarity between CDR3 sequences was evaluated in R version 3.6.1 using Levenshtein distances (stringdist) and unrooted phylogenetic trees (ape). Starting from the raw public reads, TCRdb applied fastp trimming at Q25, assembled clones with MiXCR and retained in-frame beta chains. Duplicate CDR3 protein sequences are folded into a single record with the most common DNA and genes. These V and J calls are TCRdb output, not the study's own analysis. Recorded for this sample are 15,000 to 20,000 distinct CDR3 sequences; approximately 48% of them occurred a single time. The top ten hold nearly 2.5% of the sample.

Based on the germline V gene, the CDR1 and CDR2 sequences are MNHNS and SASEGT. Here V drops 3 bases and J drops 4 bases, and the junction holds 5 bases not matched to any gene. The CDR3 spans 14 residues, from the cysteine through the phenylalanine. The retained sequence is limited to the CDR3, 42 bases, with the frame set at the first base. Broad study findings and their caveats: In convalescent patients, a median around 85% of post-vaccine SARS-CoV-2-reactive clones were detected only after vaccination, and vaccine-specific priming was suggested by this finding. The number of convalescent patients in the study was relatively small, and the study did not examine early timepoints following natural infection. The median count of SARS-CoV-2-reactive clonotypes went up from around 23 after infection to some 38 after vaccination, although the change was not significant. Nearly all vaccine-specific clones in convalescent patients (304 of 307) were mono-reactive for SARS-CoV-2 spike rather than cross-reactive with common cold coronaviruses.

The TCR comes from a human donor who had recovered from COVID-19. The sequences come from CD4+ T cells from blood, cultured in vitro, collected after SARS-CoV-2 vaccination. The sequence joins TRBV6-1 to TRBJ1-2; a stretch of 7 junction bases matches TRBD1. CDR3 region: CASSERGDSYGYTF. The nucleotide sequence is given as TGTGCCAGCAGTGAGCGCGGGGACAGCTATGGCTACACCTTC.